This T cell receptor beta chain is drawn from a study of blood T cells in healthy people across ages. The CDR3 covers 15 residues. CDR1 is SGHTA and CDR2 is FQGNSA in the germline V gene. V was shortened by 0 bases and J by 7 bases, with 15 bases between the two germline ends. Note on this clonotype: Its target is not known.

Sample-barcoded 5' priming and a J-beta primer mix drove a second PCR of roughly 7 to 11 cycles. Every cDNA molecule bore a tag from a template-switch adaptor containing 12 random nucleotides. TCRdb called the 5' RACE reads again in MiXCR, with one record for every CDR3 protein. The data show approximately 1,000,000 distinct CDR3 sequences, with 35% to 45% seen just once and less than 15% held by the top ten. Whole-study results and caveats: Naive CD4+ cells and diversity were both higher in long-lived donors than in aged donors. Any changes in expanded clonotypes were possibly confounded, as donor CMV status remained unknown.

Sequencing was performed on blood. The chain employs TRBV7-2 and TRBJ1-2; perhaps TRBD1 as D (5 bases). The source of this sequence is a man aged 18 to 29 in good health. The CDR3 loop reads CASSLAQRGGSGYTF. The CDR3 nucleotides are TGTGCCAGCAGCTTAGCTCAACGGGGGGGGTCTGGCTACACCTTC. The full variable domain, completed using reference TRBV7-2 and TRBJ1-2, is GAGVSQSPSNKVTEKGKDVELRCDPISGHTALYWYRQSLGQGLEFLIYFQGNSAPDKSGLPSDRFSAERTGGSVSTLTIQRTQQEDSAVYLCASSLAQRGGSGYTFGSGTRLTVV.